These T cell receptor beta chains were read from a single sample in a study of Ad26.COV2.S vaccination and SARS-CoV-2 variants. Only in-frame clones appear in the TCRdb table, and some are missing; sequencing was by immunoSEQ multiplex PCR. In the table there are around 310,000 clones, about 90% of which are singletons. The sample was peripheral blood, taken in a trial of Ad26.COV2.S vaccine versus placebo. All receptors come from a person aged 18-60 years who received the Ad26.COV2.S COVID-19 vaccine or a placebo. The CDR3 runs from the conserved cysteine through the conserved F or W. D genes are given only for firm matches. Clone size is stated in some rows and not others, as once, few, many or a class when expanded.

V gene	D gene	clone size	J gene	CDR3 DNA	CDR3 protein
TRBV3-1/TRBV3-2	.	few	TRBJ2-1	TGTGCCAGCAGCCAAGGGGACCGACCTTACAATGAGCAGTTCTTC	CASSQGDRPYNEQFF
TRBV19	.	few	TRBJ1-1	TGTGCCTCTTCGGACACTGAAGCTTTCTTT	CASSDTEAFF
TRBV7-3	.	many	TRBJ2-1	TGTGCCAGCAGCTTAACCCCTGGGGCCTACAATGAGCAGTTCTTC	CASSLTPGAYNEQFF
TRBV18	.	.	TRBJ2-1	TGTGCCAGCTCCCAGCCCGTCGGGGAGCAGTTCTTC	CASSQPVGEQFF
TRBV4-3	TRBD1	.	TRBJ1-1	TGCGCCAGCAGCCACGAACTACCACAGGGGCCGACTGAAGCTTTCTTT	CASSHELPQGPTEAFF
TRBV18	.	once	TRBJ2-3	TGTGCCAGCTCACTTTCTAGGGGGAGCACAGATACGCAGTATTTT	CASSLSRGSTDTQYF
TRBV7-2	.	.	TRBJ2-2	TGTGCCAGCAGCTTGGCAGGGAGAAACACCGGGGAGCTGTTTTTT	CASSLAGRNTGELFF
TRBV27	.	.	TRBJ2-3	TGTGCCAGCAGTTTAGGGGCGTGGGGGGATAGGCCGGGCACAGATACGCAGTATTTT	CASSLGAWGDRPGTDTQYF
TRBV3-1/TRBV3-2	.	.	TRBJ1-2	TGTGCCAGCAGCCGGAGGGGATCTAACTATGGCTACACCTTC	CASSRRGSNYGYTF
TRBV7-8	TRBD1	.	TRBJ1-5	TGTGCCAGCAGCTTAGGGACAGGGTCTCAGCCCCAGCATTTT	CASSLGTGSQPQHF
TRBV15	TRBD1	.	TRBJ2-7	TGTGCCACCAGCAGGAACAGGGGGCCTTTCGAGCAGTACTTC	CATSRNRGPFEQYF
TRBV6-6	.	.	TRBJ1-5	TGTGCCAGCAATAATCAGCCCCAGCATTTT	CASNNQPQHF
TRBV19	.	.	TRBJ2-1	TGTGCCAGTAGTACGAGGGGGCTAGCGGCCTCCGACAATGAGCAGTTCTTC	CASSTRGLAASDNEQFF
TRBV27	.	.	TRBJ2-7	TGTGCCACACTAAGGGGACGACCAACCGACGGCTACGAGCAGTACTTC	CATLRGRPTDGYEQYF
TRBV10-3	.	once	TRBJ1-2	TGTGCCATCAGTGATGAGGGCGGCTACACCTTC	CAISDEGGYTF
TRBV27	.	.	TRBJ2-3	TGTGCCAGCAGTTTAGGGGCGGATTCTAGCACAGATACGCAGTATTTT	CASSLGADSSTDTQYF
TRBV7-6	.	once	TRBJ2-1	TGTGCCAGCAGCTTAGGTGGTAGCGGCAATGAGCAGTTCTTC	CASSLGGSGNEQFF
TRBV9	TRBD2	.	TRBJ2-5	TGTGCCAGCAGCGTCCTCGGCATAGCGGGAGTAGAGACCCAGTACTTC	CASSVLGIAGVETQYF
TRBV2	.	.	TRBJ2-7	TGTGCCAGCAGTGAAGGGGGTAACAGATACTACGAGCAGTACTTC	CASSEGGNRYYEQYF
TRBV24-1	.	.	TRBJ1-2	TGTGCCACCAGTGATTCGCGGGGTAAGGACTATGGCTACACCTTC	CATSDSRGKDYGYTF
TRBV7-9	TRBD1	.	TRBJ1-3	TGTGCCAGCAGCTTAGCAGGGGGCCACTCTGGAAACACCATATATTTT	CASSLAGGHSGNTIYF
TRBV13	TRBD1	.	TRBJ1-1	TGTGCCAGCAGCCCGTCCGGGACAGGCGACACTGAAGCTTTCTTT	CASSPSGTGDTEAFF
TRBV9	.	.	TRBJ2-2	TGTGCCAGCAGCGTGCAAAACACCGGGGAGCTGTTTTTT	CASSVQNTGELFF
TRBV18	TRBD1	.	TRBJ1-1	TGTGCCAGCAGAACAGGGGGTGGTGTCACTGAAGCTTTCTTT	CASRTGGGVTEAFF
TRBV30	TRBD1	.	TRBJ1-2	TGTGCCTGGAATCTTCAGGGGGCCTATGGCTACACCTTC	CAWNLQGAYGYTF
TRBV5-1	TRBD1	.	TRBJ2-1	TGCGCCAGCAGGGGACAGGGGTCAAGGCAGTTCTTC	CASRGQGSRQFF
TRBV4-1	TRBD2	.	TRBJ2-1	TGCGCCAGCAGCCGACCTCGAGCGGGAGGGACGCATGAGCAGTTCTTC	CASSRPRAGGTHEQFF
TRBV4-3	.	.	TRBJ1-2	TGCGCCAGCAGCCATCACAGGGAGCAGGGCTACACCTTC	CASSHHREQGYTF
TRBV18	.	.	TRBJ2-7	TGTGCCAGCTCACCAGGAAACCACCTACAACAGTACTTC	CASSPGNHLQQYF
TRBV5-4	.	.	TRBJ1-5	TGTGCCAGCAGCTTGGAGGGGCATCAGCCCCAGCATTTT	CASSLEGHQPQHF
TRBV6-1	.	.	TRBJ1-5	TGTGCCAGCAGTGAAGGCGGGGGCCAGGTGCCCCAGCATTTT	CASSEGGGQVPQHF
TRBV4-1	TRBD1	.	TRBJ1-2	TGCGCCAGCAGCCCCCGGACAGGGGGAGTTGGCTACACCTTC	CASSPRTGGVGYTF
TRBV18	TRBD1	.	TRBJ1-1	TGTGCCAGCTCACCATTTTTCACGGGACAGACAAACACTGAAGCTTTCTTT	CASSPFFTGQTNTEAFF
TRBV6-6	.	.	TRBJ1-5	TGTGCCAGCAGTTACGGACGCAGCGGGGGCAATCAGCCCCAGCATTTT	CASSYGRSGGNQPQHF
TRBV7-6	.	.	TRBJ1-1	TGTGCCAGCAGCTTAAGTGCTGGGGGCTTCATAGGGAACACTGAAGCTTTCTTT	CASSLSAGGFIGNTEAFF
TRBV9	TRBD2	.	TRBJ2-1	TGTGCCAGCAGCGGGACTAGCGGGAGACACAATGAGCAGTTCTTC	CASSGTSGRHNEQFF
TRBV18	.	.	TRBJ1-4	TGTGCCAGCTCACGGGGGGGAACGGATGAAAAACTGTTTTTT	CASSRGGTDEKLFF
TRBV6-5	.	.	TRBJ1-1	TGTGCCAGCAGTCCTCCTAGGAACACTGAAGCTTTCTTT	CASSPPRNTEAFF
TRBV11-2	TRBD1	once	TRBJ2-7	TGTGCCAGCAGCTTGTCCGGGACAGGACCCTACGAGCAGTACTTC	CASSLSGTGPYEQYF
TRBV6-5	TRBD1	.	TRBJ1-5	TGTGCCAGCAGTCCGGACAGGGGCGGCAATCAGCCCCAGCATTTT	CASSPDRGGNQPQHF
TRBV28	.	.	TRBJ2-7	TGTGCCAGCTGGACGGGTCAATACTACGAGCAGTACTTC	CASWTGQYYEQYF
TRBV19	.	.	TRBJ1-2	TGTGCCAGTAGTATTGTGGGTTTCTCGAACTATGGCTACACCTTC	CASSIVGFSNYGYTF